This TCR beta chain was retrieved from a study of metastatic and nonmetastatic thyroid tumors. Turning to the study itself: For malignant and benign thyroid patients, tumor or nodule tissue and blood were the sources whose repertoires were compared.

Notes on the study in general: Reports indicated that malignant thyroid tumors showed significantly higher TCR beta diversity than benign nodules did, in blood and tumor.

The CDR3 sequence is 13 residues long. The V end was cut by 3 bases, the J end by 7 bases, with 12 bases between. Germline V gene lookup returns CDR1 KGHSH and CDR2 LQKENI. This clone was picked up many times. Its antigen remains unidentified. Nobody among the patients had been given any treatment before thyroid surgery. As processed by the authors: CDR3 was compared across clinicopathological groups, and the resulting differences were used to build a distant-metastasis classifier for papillary thyroid cancer. With MiXCR, TCRdb called clones anew from the PCR reads. TCRdb, not the authors, supplied the V and J calls. This sample has 35,000 or so clones; 15% to 20% occur once, and the top ten carry 9.5% to 15%.

This sequence joins TRBV18 and TRBJ1-1; D remains ambiguous. The TCR was taken from a male donor with papillary thyroid cancer or a benign thyroid nodule (not recorded which). Some clones in this sample may be carry-over from other donors' samples. Sequenced material: blood. The CDR3 region has the DNA TGTGCCAGCTCACCGCGGGGTGGGGATGAAGCTTTCTTT. As protein: CASSPRGGDEAFF.